The 27 T cell receptor beta chains below all came from one sample that was sequenced in a study of beta chain features in type 1 diabetes. Expressed TCRB transcripts were sequenced because the isolated RNA had all been reverse transcribed beforehand. The protocol was immunoSEQ multiplex PCR, while the TCRdb copy is restricted to in-frame clones and leaves out a portion. The sample includes just under 150,000 clones, roughly 10% of them seen just once. Sequencing was performed on naive CD4+ T cells from blood. These receptors were obtained from a man in his late teens or twenties in good health.

This clone was seen at least ten times. The chain uses TRBV7-9 and TRBJ2-3; 8 bases line up with TRBD1. Germline V gives CDR1 SEHNR, CDR2 FQNEAQ (reference sequence). Losses at the gene ends were 8 bases for V and 2 bases for J; bases not matched to a gene: 6. The CDR3 contains 14 residues. The CDR3 DNA follows: TGTGCCAGCGACGACAGGGGCCTCACAGATACGCAGTATTTT. It translates to CASDDRGLTDTQYF.

In its sample, this clone was seen a few times. This chain joins TRBV6-1 and TRBJ2-7; possibly TRBD1 for D (6 bases). Germline V gene lookup returns CDR1 MNHNS and CDR2 SASEGT. Trimming pared 11 bases from V and 7 bases from J, leaving 18 bases between. This CDR3 is 12 amino acids long. The CDR3 region has the DNA TGTGCCGCCCAGGGGCCCGATAAAGAGCAGTACTTC. Encoded protein: CAAQGPDKEQYF.

There are a few counts of this clone. This chain connects TRBV7-3 to TRBJ2-1; 8 bases map to TRBD1. Germline V lookup: CDR1 SGHTA, CDR2 FQGTGA. CDR3 length: 14 amino acids. V lost 8 bases to trimming and J lost 1 base; unmatched junction nucleotides: 4. The CDR3 reads CASGRQGSYNEQFF. In DNA, the CDR3 is TGTGCCAGCGGCCGACAGGGGTCCTACAATGAGCAGTTCTTC.

The sample holds a few counts of this clone. J is TRBJ1-2 and V is TRBV18; TRBD1 might be the D (6 bases). V lost 4 bases and J 1 base, leaving 10 bases between the germline ends. CDR1 is KGHSH and CDR2 is LQKENI in the germline V gene. The CDR3 is made up of 14 amino acids. CDR3 DNA: TGTGCCAGCTCACAAACAGGGCTTAACTATGGCTACACCTTC. Translating gives CASSQTGLNYGYTF.

This chain uses TRBV4-1 with TRBJ2-1; TRBD2 agrees at 13 bases. Germline trimming cut 3 bases from V and 10 bases from J; bases unmatched to any gene: 6. The germline V gene has CDR1 MGHRA and CDR2 YSYEKL. The CDR3 sequence is 15 residues long. The CDR3 reads CASSQGLAGSREQFF. As DNA, the CDR3 is TGCGCCAGCAGCCAGGGACTAGCGGGGAGTAGGGAGCAGTTCTTC.

This rearrangement joins TRBV7-2 to TRBJ1-2; no clear D. Trimming cost V 5 bases and J 8 bases, with 24 bases left between them. CDR3 length equals 16 residues. CDR1 SGHTA and CDR2 FQGNSA come from the germline V gene. CDR3 nucleotide sequence: TGTGCCAGCAGCCGAATCCCGCTTGGAGTGGTCTACGGCTACACCTTC. This sequence encodes CASSRIPLGVVYGYTF.

The chain has TRBV6-5 and TRBJ1-1; a possible D gene is TRBD1 (5 bases). The V end was cut by 2 bases, the J end by 8 bases, with 6 bases between. Germline CDR1 reads MNHEY; CDR2 reads SVGAGI. The CDR3 length is 11 residues. CDR3 sequence (DNA): TGTGCCAGCAGTTACCAGGGCGAAGCTTTCTTT. Protein: CASSYQGEAFF.

The V call is TRBV4-3, the J call TRBJ1-4; D is possibly TRBD1 (6 bases). The CDR3 sequence is 16 residues long. The V end lost 4 bases, the J end lost 4 bases, and 16 bases lay between the germline ends. From germline, CDR1 is LGHNA and CDR2 YSLEER. The CDR3 DNA reads as TGCGCCAGCAGCCCACTCCTCCGGGACAATAATGAAAAACTGTTTTTT. Translated: CASSPLLRDNNEKLFF.

The chain joins TRBV19 to TRBJ2-7, with D tentatively TRBD1 (5 bases). The germline gives CDR1 LNHDA, CDR2 SQIVND (reference sequence). CDR3 length equals 14 residues. Trimming removed 0 bases from V and 3 bases from J, with 9 bases in between. CDR3 nucleotides: TGTGCCAGTAGTATAGACCAGGGTCACTACGAGCAGTACTTC. It yields the protein CASSIDQGHYEQYF.

The CDR3 DNA sequence: TGTGCCAGCAGCTTAGCTTCCGGGGTACCTGGGGCCAACGTCCTGACTTTC. Its translation is CASSLASGVPGANVLTF. The chain recombines TRBV13 with TRBJ2-6; tentatively, D is TRBD2 (5 bases). The germline V gene has CDR1 PRHDT and CDR2 FYEKMQ (reference sequence). Between the trimmed V and J ends, which lost 1 base and 2 bases, there was a span of 12 bases. The CDR3 is 17 amino acids. Complete variable domain (other parts from reference TRBV13 and TRBJ2-6): AAGVIQSPRHLIKEKRETATLKCYPIPRHDTVYWYQQGPGQDPQFLISFYEKMQSDKGSIPDRFSAQQFSDYHSELNMSSLELGDSALYFCASSLASGVPGANVLTFGAGSRLTVL.

This clone was recorded a few times. The chain has TRBV9 and TRBJ1-3, with a tentative D call TRBD1 (5 bases). The V and J ends lost 2 bases and 7 bases respectively, with 16 bases between them. The CDR3 runs to 15 residues. Germline values: CDR1 SGDLS, CDR2 YYNGEE. CDR3 bases: TGTGCCAGCAGCGTGGATGGGCAGGGTCTGAACACCATATATTTT. Amino acid sequence: CASSVDGQGLNTIYF.

This clone was counted at least ten times. The chain couples TRBV7-2 to TRBJ2-3; 8 bases line up with TRBD2. The CDR3 consists of 15 residues. J was trimmed by 0 bases and V by 5 bases; bases with no gene match: 4. Germline assignment: CDR1 SGHTA and CDR2 FQGNSA. The DNA of the CDR3 is TGTGCCAGCAGCCGTAGCGGGGTGAGCACAGATACGCAGTATTTT. It specifies CASSRSGVSTDTQYF.

The chain recombines TRBV6-5 with TRBJ1-2; D not resolved. The CDR3 extends over 11 amino acids. The germline V gene encodes CDR1 MNHEY and CDR2 SVGAGI. The V end was cut by 4 bases, the J end by 6 bases, with 6 bases between. As DNA, the CDR3 is TGTGCCAGCAGTTCCCTCCATGGCTACACCTTC. It encodes CASSSLHGYTF.

This clone was detected a few times. The rearrangement uses TRBV7-6 and TRBJ2-7; 11 bases align to TRBD1. V dropped 6 bases and J dropped 4; count of bases not matched to a gene: 5. Germline assignment: CDR1 SGHVS and CDR2 FNYEAQ. This CDR3 spans 14 amino acids. The CDR3 DNA is TGTGCCAGCAGTCAGGGACAGGGGGTGTACGAGCAGTACTTC. It yields the protein CASSQGQGVYEQYF.

The chain joins TRBV5-1 to TRBJ2-1, with TRBD2 matching 9 bases. Per the germline V gene, CDR1 is SGHRS and CDR2 is YFSETQ. J lost 5 bases, V lost 4 bases, and 10 bases had no gene match. There are 16 residues in the CDR3. The CDR3 loop is CASSPTLGGGDNEQFF. The CDR3 DNA sequence: TGCGCCAGCAGCCCAACCCTAGGCGGGGGGGACAATGAGCAGTTCTTC.

The chain carries TRBV7-3 and TRBJ1-4; no clear D. The ends were cut back, 7 bases at V and 0 bases at J, with 21 bases in the middle. In germline, CDR1 is SGHTA, CDR2 FQGTGA. The CDR3 is made up of 18 amino acids. The CDR3 DNA reads TGTGCCAGCACCAACCCCCCCCGACATTACACAACTAATGAAAAACTGTTTTTT. Translated, it gives CASTNPPRHYTTNEKLFF. Using reference TRBV7-3 and TRBJ1-4 for the parts outside the CDR3, the full variable domain is GAGVSQTPSNKVTEKGKYVELRCDPISGHTALYWYRQSLGQGPEFLIYFQGTGAADDSGLPNDRFFAVRPEGSVSTLKIQRTERGDSAVYLCASTNPPRHYTTNEKLFFGSGTQLSVL.

This clone was counted only a few times. CDR3 sequence reads: CASSQLAGGKDTQYF. CDR3 coding DNA: TGTGCCAGCAGCCAGCTAGCGGGGGGAAAAGATACGCAGTATTTT. V is TRBV28 and J is TRBJ2-3; 11 bases match TRBD2. The CDR3 runs 15 residues. Per germline, CDR1 MDHEN and CDR2 SYDVKM. J gave up 5 bases and V 6 bases, and 7 bases lay outside the gene matches.

The chain links TRBV5-4 to TRBJ1-4, with 10 bases fitting TRBD1. CDR3 size: 17 residues. The V gene's germline CDR1 is SGHNT and CDR2 YYREEE (reference sequence). With 3 bases clipped from V and 1 base from J, the junction kept 6 bases outside the gene matches. The CDR3 loop reads CASSSGQGRGTNEKLFF. The CDR3 DNA sequence: TGTGCCAGCAGCTCGGGACAGGGGAGGGGAACTAATGAAAAACTGTTTTTT.

The chain employs TRBV5-4 and TRBJ1-6; 10 bases are shared with TRBD1. Germline V gene lookup returns CDR1 SGHNT and CDR2 YYREEE (reference sequence). This CDR3 spans 14 amino acids. V shed 7 bases, J shed 6 bases, and the junction held 4 bases outside the gene matches. The CDR3 region has the DNA TGTGCCAGCGGCCGGGACAGGGGTAATTCACCCCTCCACTTT. It is translated as CASGRDRGNSPLHF.

This clone appeared a few times. The chain combines TRBV5-1 with TRBJ1-5, with D perhaps matching TRBD1 (5 bases). The V end was cut by 0 bases, the J end by 1 base, with 5 bases between. Germline V gene sequence: CDR1 SGHRS, CDR2 YFSETQ. The CDR3 totals 14 residues. CDR3 protein: CASSLEGSNQPQHF. CDR3 nucleotides: TGCGCCAGCAGCTTGGAGGGGAGCAATCAGCCCCAGCATTTT.

The V and J genes are TRBV21-1 and TRBJ1-5. TRBV21-1 is listed as a pseudogene. This CDR3 spans 14 amino acids. CDR3 sequence reads: CASRGTIKVEPQHF. In DNA form, the CDR3 reads TGTGCCAGCCGGGGAACCATAAAGGTAGAGCCCCAGCATTTT.

This rearrangement joins TRBV2 to TRBJ1-2; D gene uncertain. Per the germline V gene, CDR1 is SNHLY and CDR2 is FYNNEI. V lost 4 bases and J 8 bases, leaving 14 bases between the germline ends. The CDR3 is made up of 13 amino acids. CDR3 residues: CASSVGPSGGYTF. The CDR3 coding sequence is TGTGCCAGCAGTGTAGGGCCCAGCGGCGGCTACACCTTC.

The chain carries TRBV6-6 and TRBJ1-5, with 12 bases lining up with TRBD1. Germline-derived CDR1 and CDR2 are MNHNY and SVGAGI (reference sequence). The CDR3 spans 15 residues. Trimming at V came to 6 bases and at J to 1 base, leaving 1 base not matched to a gene. CDR3 region: CASRGQGASNQPQHF. The CDR3, as DNA: TGTGCCAGCAGGGGACAGGGGGCCAGCAATCAGCCCCAGCATTTT.

The chain uses TRBV7-9 and TRBJ1-1; D ambiguous. Per germline, CDR1 SEHNR and CDR2 FQNEAQ (reference sequence). V lost 3 bases and J lost 5, with 16 bases in between. There are 15 residues in the CDR3. The chain's CDR3 is CASSLSSPGLTEAFF. Here the CDR3 DNA reads TGTGCCAGCAGCTTGTCGAGTCCAGGCCTTACTGAAGCTTTCTTT.

This clone has just a few counts. The rearrangement uses TRBV11-2 and TRBJ2-5; 7 nucleotides match TRBD1. This CDR3 spans 14 amino acids. After removal of 2 bases from V and 5 bases from J, the junction contained 5 bases not matched to a gene. Germline values: CDR1 SGHAT, CDR2 FQNNGV. The CDR3, as DNA: TGTGCCAGCAGCTTATTAGGCAGGGGGGAGACCCAGTACTTC. Its translation is CASSLLGRGETQYF.

A few counts support this clone. The V and J genes are TRBV4-1 and TRBJ2-7; TRBD1 matches 9 bases. The CDR3 covers 16 residues. Looked up from germline, CDR1 is MGHRA and CDR2 is YSYEKL. Unmatched junction bases numbered 10, after V lost 3 bases and J lost 4 bases. The CDR3 is CASSHLTGGGPYEQYF. The CDR3 DNA follows: TGCGCCAGCAGCCACCTGACAGGGGGTGGACCATACGAGCAGTACTTC.

This clone was picked up a small number of times. This chain joins TRBV11-3 and TRBJ1-1; the D gene is possibly TRBD1 (6 bases). Germline CDR1 is SGHNT and CDR2 is YENEEA. This CDR3 is 13 amino acids long. The germline V and J ends were trimmed by 4 bases and 1 base, with 7 bases remaining between them. CDR3 residues: CASSSQGNTEAFF. For the CDR3, the DNA is TGTGCCAGCAGCTCACAGGGGAACACTGAAGCTTTCTTT.